This T cell receptor (beta chain) was sequenced during a study of blood T cell repertoires in COVID-19. Study in general: The United States, Italy and Spain supplied acute and convalescent COVID-19 samples. The cDNA or gDNA used as material had been derived from T cells, B-cell-depleted T cells, or PBMCs.

Per the study methods: Estimation of nucleated cell counts was performed using reference gene primer amplification. TCRdb's table, derived via immunoSEQ multiplex PCR, lists solely in-frame clones and lacks some. D and trimming were read from the DNA, whereas the V and J calls and clone size are those reported in that table. The data contain about 76,000 clones, roughly 89% of them seen just once; the ten biggest clones take up 5.8%. This clone is a singleton in its sample. Trimming took 0 bases from V and 4 from J, leaving 9 bases between them. CDR3 length equals 15 residues. The germline V gene has CDR1 LGHNA and CDR2 YSLEER.

The chain couples TRBV4-3 to TRBJ2-2; no definite D call. This TCR was sampled from a human donor in a cohort sampled during active COVID-19. Sequenced sample: peripheral blood. The CDR3 nucleotides are TGCGCCAGCAGCCAAGACAGCGCATTCACCGGGGAGCTGTTTTTT. It is translated as CASSQDSAFTGELFF.